The present T cell receptor beta chain was sequenced within a study of T-cell memory formation after mild COVID-19. About this clonotype itself: Its antigen is undetermined.

The CDR3 runs to 12 residues. Germline CDR1 is SGHTA and CDR2 is FQGNSA. Trimming removed 1 base from V and 7 bases from J, with 4 bases in between. TCRdb itself ran the 5' RACE reads through MiXCR, one entry per CDR3 protein. The profile shows about 180,000 distinct CDR3 sequences, approximately 18% of them singletons. Study-level results: There were some responding clones in pre-infection memory, which suggested that cross-reactive memory had joined.

Material: PBMCs or a T cell subset sorted from them (not recorded which). The source of this sequence is a young man who had mild COVID-19 (a few samples of this study predate the infection). Cell type and time point are not known. V usage is TRBV7-2 and J usage is TRBJ1-4; D gene uncertain. CDR3 DNA sequence: TGTGCCAGCAGCTTAGGATCTGAAAAACTGTTTTTT. Encoded protein: CASSLGSEKLFF.